The next 31 T cell receptor beta chains were all read from a single sample in a study of OX40 agonist ivuxolimab in advanced cancers. Sequencing was performed with immunoSEQ multiplex PCR; in TCRdb, only in-frame clones are kept and a portion is missing. The top ten clones hold approximately 9.3% of a sample with approximately 68,000 clones, about 92% of them seen once. The material was CD4+ or CD8+ T cells sorted from blood, obtained in a trial of the OX40 agonist ivuxolimab. The receptors derive from an adult with an advanced solid tumor such as melanoma, head and neck, liver or kidney cancer.

The V and J genes are TRBV4-1 and TRBJ1-3; D unresolved. The CDR3 sequence is 15 residues long. V was shortened by 1 base and J by 2 bases, with 9 bases between the two germline ends. Germline CDR1 is MGHRA and CDR2 is YSYEKL. In nucleotides, the CDR3 is TGCGCCAGCAGCCAAGTGCGGGGTACTGGAAACACCATATATTTT. It specifies CASSQVRGTGNTIYF.

In nucleotides, the CDR3 is TGTGCCAGCAGCGACCCCGGAACTAATGAAAAACTGTTTTTT. Amino acids: CASSDPGTNEKLFF. V gene TRBV9 combines with J gene TRBJ1-4; D is unclear. The CDR3 extends over 14 amino acids. The germline V gene encodes CDR1 SGDLS and CDR2 YYNGEE. Trimming cost V 3 bases and J 1 base, with 7 bases left between them. Complete variable domain (other parts from reference TRBV9 and TRBJ1-4): DSGVTQTPKHLITATGQRVTLRCSPRSGDLSVYWYQQSLDQGLQFLIQYYNGEERAKGNILERFSAQQFPDLHSELNLSSLELGDSALYFCASSDPGTNEKLFFGSGTQLSVL.

This clone was detected only a few times. Here the CDR3 DNA reads TGCGCGGCCGGGACAGGGGTGTGGACTGAAGCTTTCTTT. Encoded protein: CAAGTGVWTEAFF. This rearrangement joins TRBV29-1 to TRBJ1-1, with TRBD1 matching 10 bases. Germline-derived CDR1 and CDR2 are SQVTM and ANQGSEA. The CDR3 sequence is 13 residues long.

For the CDR3, the DNA is TGTGCCAGCAGGACCCCCGGGACACTGAACACCGGGGAGCTGTTTTTT. Its protein product is CASRTPGTLNTGELFF. This rearrangement joins TRBV11-2 to TRBJ2-2; weak D call: TRBD1 (6 bases). Germline CDR1 and CDR2: SGHAT and FQNNGV. Trimming shortened V by 6 bases and J by 1 base, and 15 bases separated the two germline ends. The CDR3 is 16 amino acids.

This chain uses TRBV27 with TRBJ2-1; TRBD2 agrees at 9 bases. The V and J ends lost 3 bases and 0 bases, in that order; junction bases with no gene match: 9. Germline V gives CDR1 MNHEY, CDR2 SMNVEV (reference sequence). The CDR3 is made up of 18 amino acids. CDR3: CASSFQLAGADSYNEQFF. DNA of the CDR3: TGTGCCAGCAGTTTTCAACTAGCGGGCGCCGACTCCTACAATGAGCAGTTCTTC.

The chain is built from TRBV11-2 and TRBJ1-2; 10 nucleotides agree with TRBD1. The CDR3 spans 15 residues. Trimming cost V 5 bases and J 2 bases; bases outside gene matches: 5. In germline, CDR1 is SGHAT, CDR2 FQNNGV. Here the CDR3 DNA reads TGTGCCAGCAGCCAAGGGACAGGGGAGAACTATGGCTACACCTTC. Amino acids: CASSQGTGENYGYTF.

The V and J genes are TRBV5-1 and TRBJ1-4; D is uncertain. Germline V gives CDR1 SGHRS, CDR2 YFSETQ. The V end was cut by 2 bases, the J end by 7 bases, with 9 bases between. CDR3 length: 13 residues. CDR3 loop: CASSLEGSEKLFF. The DNA of the CDR3 is TGCGCCAGCAGCTTAGAGGGAAGTGAAAAACTGTTTTTT.

The V call is TRBV10-3, the J call TRBJ1-1; TRBD1 aligns across 9 bases. CDR1 is ENHRY and CDR2 is SYGVKD in the germline V gene. The V gene end was trimmed by 8 bases and the J gene end by 1 base; junction bases not matched to a gene: 2. The CDR3 consists of 13 residues. The CDR3 DNA is TGTGCCATCTTACAGGGGGCGAACACTGAAGCTTTCTTT. Its protein product is CAILQGANTEAFF.

The rearrangement joins TRBV2 to TRBJ1-2, with D perhaps matching TRBD1 (5 bases). V gave up 6 bases and J gave up 0 bases, with 8 bases separating them. The germline CDR1 and CDR2 sequences are SNHLY and FYNNEI. The length of the CDR3 is 13 residues. In DNA form, the CDR3 reads TGTGCCAGCAGGGGGACGACTAACTATGGCTACACCTTC. Residues: CASRGTTNYGYTF. The whole variable domain, remainder taken from reference TRBV2 and TRBJ1-2, is EPEVTQTPSHQVTQMGQEVILRCVPISNHLYFYWYRQILGQKVEFLVSFYNNEISEKSEIFDDQFSVERPDGSNFTLKIRSTKLEDSAMYFCASRGTTNYGYTFGSGTRLTVV.

This clone was recorded only once. The V gene is TRBV21-1, the J gene TRBJ2-7; TRBD2 is the table's D call, not checked against the DNA. TRBV21-1 represents a pseudogene. This CDR3 is built from 15 residues. The CDR3 bases are TGTGCCAGCAGTGCCTGGCGGAGACGCTCCTACGAGCAGTACTTC. This gives the protein CASSAWRRRSYEQYF.

This clone was seen only once. The chain has TRBV5-6 and TRBJ2-5; weak D call: TRBD1 (6 bases). Looked up from germline, CDR1 is SGHDT and CDR2 is YYEEEE. This CDR3 is built from 13 residues. V was pared by 0 bases and J by 3 bases, with 6 bases between. CDR3 sequence: CASSLGTEETQYF. Written as DNA, the CDR3 is TGTGCCAGCAGCTTGGGGACAGAAGAGACCCAGTACTTC.

This chain connects TRBV7-9 to TRBJ1-2, with D unresolved. The CDR3 has 14 residues. The V gene's germline CDR1 is SEHNR and CDR2 FQNEAQ (reference sequence). Trimming shortened V by 1 base and J by 0 bases, and 6 bases separated the two germline ends. Here the CDR3 reads CASSLGAANYGYTF. Written as DNA, the CDR3 is TGTGCCAGCAGCTTAGGGGCAGCTAACTATGGCTACACCTTC.

V and J are TRBV11-3 and TRBJ2-7; 7 nucleotides line up with TRBD2. The CDR3 loop spans 16 amino acids. After removal of 5 bases from V and 0 bases from J, the junction contained 10 bases not matched to a gene. From germline, CDR1 is SGHNT and CDR2 YENEEA. CDR3 loop: CASSPTGGEASYEQYF. For the CDR3, the DNA is TGTGCCAGCAGCCCCACGGGGGGAGAAGCCTCCTACGAGCAGTACTTC.

The rearrangement links TRBV7-6 to TRBJ1-4, with D uncertain. This CDR3 has 15 amino acids. V lost 1 base to trimming and J lost 4 bases, with 10 bases between them. Germline V lookup: CDR1 SGHVS, CDR2 FNYEAQ. The CDR3 nucleotides are TGTGCCAGCAGCTTAGAGCAGGCTTTTAATGAAAAACTGTTTTTT. Amino acids: CASSLEQAFNEKLFF.

This rearrangement joins TRBV11-2 to TRBJ2-5; a weak D match, TRBD2 (7 bases). V was cut by 2 bases and J by 4 bases, with 17 bases left in between. Germline values: CDR1 SGHAT, CDR2 FQNNGV. This CDR3 region has 16 residues. The CDR3 reads CASSLRGGTSGETQYF. CDR3 sequence (DNA): TGTGCCAGCAGCTTAAGGGGGGGCACGTCGGGAGAGACCCAGTACTTC.

V gene TRBV5-1 combines with J gene TRBJ1-2; a weak D match, TRBD1 (6 bases). The germline V and J ends were trimmed by 4 bases and 0 bases, with 13 bases remaining between them. The germline V gene encodes CDR1 SGHRS and CDR2 YFSETQ. This CDR3 has 15 amino acids. The DNA for the CDR3 is TGCGCCAGCAGCCCAACAGGGTATACTAACTATGGCTACACCTTC. Its translation is CASSPTGYTNYGYTF.

This clone was observed at least ten times. CDR3 region: CASSLAPGLNTEAFF. The DNA of the CDR3 is TGCGCCAGCAGCTTGGCCCCGGGACTGAACACTGAAGCTTTCTTT. The rearrangement joins TRBV5-1 to TRBJ1-1; weak D call: TRBD1 (5 bases). Germline V gene data show CDR1 as SGHRS and CDR2 as YFSETQ. Trimming took 0 bases from V and 0 from J, leaving 9 bases between them. This CDR3 is 15 amino acids long.

The chain recombines TRBV5-6 with TRBJ2-3; the D gene is possibly TRBD1 (5 bases). Per the germline V gene, CDR1 is SGHDT and CDR2 is YYEEEE. V was clipped by 2 bases and J by 2 bases, with 9 bases between them. The CDR3 has 14 amino acids. The CDR3 loop reads CASSFPTATDTQYF. In nucleotides, the CDR3 is TGTGCCAGCAGCTTTCCGACAGCCACAGATACGCAGTATTTT. The full variable domain, its missing parts supplied by reference TRBV5-6 and TRBJ2-3, is DAGVTQSPTHLIKTRGQQVTLRCSPKSGHDTVSWYQQALGQGPQFIFQYYEEEERQRGNFPDRFSGHQFPNYSSELNVNALLLGDSALYLCASSFPTATDTQYFGPGTRLTVL.

Notes on this clone: Sequence at one end of the junction differs from germline and may be a read error. The gene calls are TRBV6-6 and TRBJ1-1; D remains unclear. The CDR3 spans 14 residues. The germline V gene encodes CDR1 MNHNY and CDR2 SVGAGI (reference sequence). CDR3 protein: CAGSSLVRGTEAFF. The CDR3 DNA reads TGTGCCGGCAGTTCACTAGTTCGCGGCACTGAAGCTTTCTTT.

The CDR3 region is CASSSGRSSGNTIYF. In nucleotides, the CDR3 is TGTGCCAGCAGCTCCGGACGGTCCTCTGGAAACACCATATATTTT. V is TRBV7-7 and J is TRBJ1-3; D not certain. Germline loops: CDR1 SSHAT, CDR2 FNYEAQ (reference sequence). Trimming cost V 4 bases and J 0 bases, with 10 bases left between them. The CDR3 covers 15 residues.

V and J are TRBV14 and TRBJ2-6, with D perhaps matching TRBD1 (6 bases). The CDR3 consists of 17 residues. CDR1 and CDR2 from the germline V gene are SGHDN and FVKESK. Trimming removed 2 bases at V and 2 bases at J, with 13 bases between. This CDR3 reads CASSQWDTLPGANVLTF. DNA for the CDR3: TGTGCCAGCAGCCAATGGGACACACTCCCTGGGGCCAACGTCCTGACTTTC.

V and J are TRBV27 and TRBJ2-7, with D unresolved. Germline CDR1 and CDR2: MNHEY and SMNVEV (reference sequence). The V end lost 3 bases, the J end lost 0 bases, and 9 bases lay between the germline ends. The CDR3 extends over 14 amino acids. CDR3 DNA sequence: TGTGCCAGCAGTTTTGAAGCCAGCTCCTACGAGCAGTACTTC. As protein: CASSFEASSYEQYF.

This clone occurred a few times. The chain combines TRBV9 with TRBJ1-1; D is uncertain. CDR3 length: 14 residues. CDR1 and CDR2 from the germline V gene are SGDLS and YYNGEE. Trimming left V 0 bases short and J 2 bases short, with 8 bases between. CDR3 in amino acids: CASSVATANTEAFF. CDR3 nucleotides: TGTGCCAGCAGCGTAGCTACGGCAAACACTGAAGCTTTCTTT.

The chain is built from TRBV15 and TRBJ2-3, with 11 positions matching TRBD2. This CDR3 has 18 residues. Germline loops: CDR1 LNHNV, CDR2 YYDKDF (reference sequence). J gave up 2 bases and V 4 bases, and 11 bases lay outside the gene matches. For the CDR3, the DNA is TGTGCCACCAGCACCGGCCAGGGACTAGCGGAGTTCACAGATACGCAGTATTTT. It specifies CATSTGQGLAEFTDTQYF.

The V call is TRBV13, the J call TRBJ1-3; D gene unclear. CDR1 is PRHDT, CDR2 FYEKMQ, per germline (reference sequence). The length of the CDR3 is 14 residues. Trimming took off 4 bases at V and 0 bases at J, with 7 bases between the two ends. The CDR3 sequence: CASSSKSSGNTIYF. The CDR3 DNA sequence: TGTGCCAGCAGCTCGAAGTCCTCTGGAAACACCATATATTTT.

The V and J genes are TRBV14 and TRBJ2-7, with D maybe TRBD2 (5 bases). Germline CDR1 is SGHDN and CDR2 is FVKESK. Trimming took 6 bases from V and 3 from J, leaving 12 bases between them. CDR3 length: 13 residues. The CDR3 bases are TGTGCCAGCAGGGGAGTCGACGGCTACGAGCAGTACTTC. Protein: CASRGVDGYEQYF.

The chain carries TRBV5-6 and TRBJ2-3; the D call may be TRBD1 or TRBD2 (6 bases each). Germline CDR1 reads SGHDT; CDR2 reads YYEEEE. V gave up 2 bases and J gave up 2 bases, with 15 bases separating them. The CDR3 totals 16 residues. The CDR3 nucleotides read TGTGCCAGCAGCTTTTTGACGGGGGCACTCACAGATACGCAGTATTTT. It encodes CASSFLTGALTDTQYF.

The CDR3 nucleotides are TGTGCCAGCAGTTTAAAGGGTACGAGGACTTTCTTT. This sequence encodes CASSLKGTRTFF. The chain recombines TRBV27 with TRBJ1-1; D remains ambiguous. This CDR3 contains 12 residues. Trimming pared 2 bases from V and 12 bases from J, leaving 13 bases between. Germline V gene lookup returns CDR1 MNHEY and CDR2 SMNVEV (reference sequence).

The chain is built from TRBV27 and TRBJ1-5, with D possibly TRBD1 on 6 matching bases. The germline V gene has CDR1 MNHEY and CDR2 SMNVEV (reference sequence). Trimming pared 6 bases from V and 1 base from J, leaving 16 bases between. The CDR3 has 16 residues. The CDR3 DNA reads TGTGCCAGCAGAAGGGGGGCAGGGGCGAGCAATCAGCCCCAGCATTTT. Translating it yields CASRRGAGASNQPQHF.

V usage is TRBV6-1 and J usage is TRBJ2-1; 9 bases are a match to TRBD1. After removal of 1 base from V and 9 bases from J, the junction contained 7 bases not matched to a gene. The CDR3 length is 15 residues. Germline lookup yields CDR1 MNHNS and CDR2 SASEGT. CDR3 amino acids: CASSEDVGTGFEQFF. As DNA, the CDR3 is TGTGCCAGCAGTGAAGATGTTGGGACAGGGTTTGAGCAGTTCTTC.

The chain joins TRBV7-8 to TRBJ2-7; possibly TRBD1 for D (5 bases). Trimming pared 0 bases from V and 5 bases from J, leaving 8 bases between. Germline loops: CDR1 SGHVS, CDR2 FQNEAQ. The CDR3 sequence is 13 residues long. The CDR3 loop is CASSLARAHEQYF. The DNA of the CDR3 is TGTGCCAGCAGCTTAGCCAGGGCCCACGAGCAGTACTTC.